This passage covers 30 T cell receptor beta chains from one sample sequenced in a study of OX40 agonist ivuxolimab in advanced cancers. The data were produced by immunoSEQ multiplex PCR, yet TCRdb's version contains in-frame clones alone and is incomplete. Here the sample spans tens of thousands of clones, roughly 88% being singletons. The sample here was CD4+ or CD8+ T cells sorted from blood, taken in a trial of the OX40 agonist ivuxolimab. The source of these receptors is an adult with an advanced solid tumor such as melanoma, head and neck, liver or kidney cancer.

The V gene is TRBV2, the J gene TRBJ1-1, with 11 nucleotides matching TRBD1. CDR1 is SNHLY and CDR2 is FYNNEI in the germline V gene. The V and J ends lost 5 bases and 4 bases, in that order; junction bases with no gene match: 6. This CDR3 spans 15 amino acids. The CDR3 DNA reads as TGTGCCAGCAGTCGGACAGGGGGCTGGGTCACTGAAGCTTTCTTT. It translates to CASSRTGGWVTEAFF. Drawing the rest from reference TRBV2 and TRBJ1-1, the complete variable domain is EPEVTQTPSHQVTQMGQEVILRCVPISNHLYFYWYRQILGQKVEFLVSFYNNEISEKSEIFDDQFSVERPDGSNFTLKIRSTKLEDSAMYFCASSRTGGWVTEAFFGQGTRLTVV.

This chain connects TRBV2 to TRBJ1-2; 9 bases map to TRBD1. CDR1 is SNHLY, CDR2 FYNNEI, per germline. J lost 8 bases, V lost 6 bases, and 13 bases had no gene match. This CDR3 region has 15 residues. The CDR3, as DNA: TGTGCCAGCAGGGGGCGGACAGGGGTAGGATCCGGCTACACCTTC. This gives the protein CASRGRTGVGSGYTF.

The rearrangement uses TRBV9 and TRBJ2-2; 8 nucleotides match TRBD2. This CDR3 is 16 amino acids long. V lost 1 base to trimming and J lost 1 base; unmatched junction nucleotides: 3. Germline CDR1 reads SGDLS; CDR2 reads YYNGEE. This CDR3 is CASSVTSGKNTGELFF. The CDR3 nucleotides read TGTGCCAGCAGCGTAACTAGCGGCAAGAACACCGGGGAGCTGTTTTTT.

This chain links TRBV7-2 with TRBJ2-1, with D possibly TRBD1 on 6 matching bases. CDR1 SGHTA and CDR2 FQGNSA come from the germline V gene. Trimming removed 2 bases from V and 1 base from J, with 9 bases in between. The CDR3 is made up of 15 amino acids. CDR3 in DNA: TGTGCCAGCAGCTTATACCAGGGGTCCTACAATGAGCAGTTCTTC. This sequence encodes CASSLYQGSYNEQFF. The full variable domain, with the rest looked up from reference TRBV7-2 and TRBJ2-1, is GAGVSQSPSNKVTEKGKDVELRCDPISGHTALYWYRQSLGQGLEFLIYFQGNSAPDKSGLPSDRFSAERTGGSVSTLTIQRTQQEDSAVYLCASSLYQGSYNEQFFGPGTRLTVL.

The chain is built from TRBV19 and TRBJ2-5; 8 bases are a match to TRBD2. V gave up 3 bases and J gave up 5 bases; unmatched junction bases: 14. The CDR3 sequence is 17 residues long. Germline CDR1 is LNHDA and CDR2 is SQIVND (reference sequence). In DNA form, the CDR3 reads TGTGCCAGTAGTATCGAAGCACTAGCGGTGCCTGTGGAGACCCAGTACTTC. It encodes CASSIEALAVPVETQYF.

The V call is TRBV19, the J call TRBJ1-5, with D perhaps TRBD1 (6 bases). The germline CDR1 and CDR2 sequences are LNHDA and SQIVND (reference sequence). CDR3 length: 16 amino acids. The germline V and J ends were trimmed by 0 bases and 1 base, with 10 bases remaining between them. CDR3 coding DNA: TGTGCCAGTAGTATAGAGCAGGGGTCGAGCAATCAGCCCCAGCATTTT. Translated: CASSIEQGSSNQPQHF.

V gene TRBV5-1 combines with J gene TRBJ2-6; D may be TRBD1 or TRBD2 (6 bases each). V was cut by 1 base and J by 2 bases, with 7 bases left in between. Germline CDR1 is SGHRS and CDR2 is YFSETQ. This CDR3 comprises 15 residues. CDR3 DNA sequence: TGCGCCAGCAGCTTGAGGGGGGCTGGGGCCAACGTCCTGACTTTC. It specifies CASSLRGAGANVLTF.

The CDR3 sequence is CASSLEPGTAPAFF. CDR3 nucleotide sequence: TGTGCCAGCAGCTTGGAACCCGGGACAGCTCCAGCTTTCTTT. The chain employs TRBV5-4 and TRBJ1-1, with TRBD1 identical over 7 bases. This CDR3 has 14 amino acids. Germline V gives CDR1 SGHNT, CDR2 YYREEE (reference sequence). J lost 10 bases, V lost 0 bases, and 9 bases had no gene match.

This clone has a single count. This chain links TRBV7-2 with TRBJ1-5, with D maybe TRBD1 (5 bases). V shed 5 bases and J shed 7 bases, with 15 bases lying between them. CDR1 and CDR2 from the germline V gene are SGHTA and FQGNSA. CDR3 size: 14 residues. In DNA form, the CDR3 reads TGTGCCAGCAGCCAAGGGGCAGAGGGGCAGCCCCAGCATTTT. It codes for CASSQGAEGQPQHF.

The J gene is TRBJ2-3, the V gene TRBV14; no firm D call. CDR1 SGHDN and CDR2 FVKESK come from the germline V gene. The V and J ends lost 6 bases and 3 bases respectively, with 13 bases between them. There are 14 residues in the CDR3. The CDR3 loop reads CASSPRRKTDTQYF. In nucleotides, the CDR3 is TGTGCCAGCAGTCCCCGTCGAAAAACAGATACGCAGTATTTT.

The chain couples TRBV7-2 to TRBJ1-4; tentatively, D is TRBD1 (5 bases). This CDR3 contains 15 residues. V was shortened by 3 bases and J by 4 bases, with 12 bases between the two germline ends. The germline V gene has CDR1 SGHTA and CDR2 FQGNSA. The CDR3: CASSFQGYLNEKLFF. The CDR3 DNA reads TGTGCCAGCAGCTTCCAGGGTTACCTTAATGAAAAACTGTTTTTT.

The rearrangement uses TRBV5-8 and TRBJ2-7, with 7 bases aligning to TRBD1. The CDR3 has 15 residues. V gave up 1 base and J gave up 4 bases; unmatched junction bases: 8. Germline V lookup: CDR1 SGHTS, CDR2 YDEGEE. Here the CDR3 DNA reads TGTGCCAGCAGCTTGATGGACAGGACCTCGTACGAGCAGTACTTC. This sequence encodes CASSLMDRTSYEQYF.

This clone occurred a few times. The gene calls are TRBV9 and TRBJ2-7, with 14 bases lining up with TRBD2. The CDR3 length is 14 residues. In germline, CDR1 is SGDLS, CDR2 YYNGEE. Trimming took 6 bases from V and 7 from J; bases not matched to a gene: 6. CDR3: CASNYGLAGGEQYF. The CDR3 region has the DNA TGTGCCAGCAACTACGGACTAGCGGGAGGTGAGCAGTACTTC.

CDR3 in DNA: TGTGCCAGCAGCTTGCCATCCTCCTACGAGCAGTACTTC. Translating it yields CASSLPSSYEQYF. The chain employs TRBV7-8 and TRBJ2-7; D is unresolved. Germline CDR1 SGHVS, CDR2 FQNEAQ. Trimming cost V 3 bases and J 0 bases, with 6 bases left between them. This CDR3 comprises 13 residues.

The CDR3 reads CSVDVSGVYGYTF. In nucleotides, the CDR3 is TGCAGCGTTGACGTATCAGGGGTCTATGGCTACACCTTC. The rearrangement uses TRBV29-1 and TRBJ1-2, with D possibly TRBD1 on 6 matching bases. The CDR3 contains 13 residues. Trimming cost V 3 bases and J 4 bases, with 12 bases left between them. From germline, CDR1 is SQVTM and CDR2 ANQGSEA.

This clone was observed a few times. V gene TRBV21-1 combines with J gene TRBJ2-7. TRBV21-1 is assigned pseudogene status. This CDR3 contains 16 residues. CDR3 residues: CASGVGQDSNLWEQYF. CDR3 coding DNA: TGTGCCAGCGGAGTGGGGCAGGACTCTAACCTCTGGGAGCAGTACTTC.

The J gene is TRBJ2-1, the V gene TRBV5-6; 9 positions match TRBD1. After removal of 4 bases from V and 7 bases from J, the junction contained 6 bases not matched to a gene. Germline loops: CDR1 SGHDT, CDR2 YYEEEE. CDR3 length: 14 residues. CDR3 sequence: CASSLRQGGNEQFF. CDR3 bases: TGTGCCAGCAGCCTAAGACAGGGGGGGAATGAGCAGTTCTTC.

This clone was found once. This rearrangement joins TRBV18 to TRBJ2-7; 9 bases are a match to TRBD1. Looked up from germline, CDR1 is KGHSH and CDR2 is LQKENI. J lost 5 bases, V lost 3 bases, and 8 bases had no gene match. The CDR3 is 15 amino acids. The CDR3 here is CASSPTGTGIDEQYF. The CDR3 bases are TGTGCCAGCTCACCGACAGGGACAGGGATAGACGAGCAGTACTTC. Combining the CDR3 with reference TRBV18 and TRBJ2-7 gives the whole variable domain NAGVMQNPRHLVRRRGQEARLRCSPMKGHSHVYWYRQLPEEGLKFMVYLQKENIIDESGMPKERFSAEFPKEGPSILRIQQVVRGDSAAYFCASSPTGTGIDEQYFGPGTRLTVT.

This chain uses TRBV6-5 with TRBJ1-1; TRBD1 matches 11 bases. The CDR3 spans 15 residues. The germline V gene encodes CDR1 MNHEY and CDR2 SVGAGI. V lost 5 bases and J lost 1; bases outside the gene matches: 3. The CDR3 protein is CASSRDRGGNTEAFF. The CDR3 nucleotides are TGTGCCAGCAGTCGGGACAGGGGGGGGAACACTGAAGCTTTCTTT.

This clone is a singleton in its sample. In nucleotides, the CDR3 is TGTGCCAGTAGTGACAGGGAGAGAGAGACCCAGTACTTC. Translation: CASSDRERETQYF. The V call is TRBV19, the J call TRBJ2-5; 7 bases align to TRBD1. The length of the CDR3 is 13 residues. CDR1 is LNHDA, CDR2 SQIVND, per germline (reference sequence). Germline trimming cut 5 bases from V and 4 bases from J; bases unmatched to any gene: 4.

The gene calls are TRBV20-1 and TRBJ1-2, with D unclear. The ends were cut back, 1 base at V and 8 bases at J, with 8 bases in the middle. Per the germline V gene, CDR1 is DFQATT and CDR2 is SNEGSKA (reference sequence). The CDR3 extends over 11 amino acids. The CDR3 DNA is TGCAGTGCTAGAGGCGGAGGCGGCTACACCTTC. Translated, it gives CSARGGGGYTF.

The chain has TRBV5-8 and TRBJ1-4; D is undetermined. CDR1 SGHTS and CDR2 YDEGEE come from the germline V gene. The V gene lost 1 base and the J gene lost 3 bases, with 7 bases spanning the gap. This CDR3 is built from 14 residues. In DNA form, the CDR3 reads TGTGCCAGCAGCTTGACAGCGCCTAATGAAAAACTGTTTTTT. It yields the protein CASSLTAPNEKLFF.

This chain connects TRBV30 to TRBJ2-7, with 9 bases that match TRBD1. J lost 6 bases, V lost 4 bases, and 10 bases had no gene match. From germline, CDR1 is GTSNPN and CDR2 SVGIG (reference sequence). CDR3 size: 14 residues. The CDR3 sequence is CAWTFGTGLSEQYF. The CDR3 nucleotides are TGTGCCTGGACCTTTGGGACAGGGTTATCCGAGCAGTACTTC.

This chain joins TRBV5-4 and TRBJ2-5; 7 bases line up with TRBD1. CDR1 SGHNT and CDR2 YYREEE come from the germline V gene (reference sequence). The trim removed 4 bases at V and 4 bases at J, leaving 4 bases unmatched. This CDR3 is built from 13 residues. Here the CDR3 DNA reads TGTGCCAGCAGCCCCCGGGACAGAGAGACCCAGTACTTC. It codes for CASSPRDRETQYF.

This clone was counted a few times. This chain joins TRBV30 and TRBJ1-1; the D is unclear. V was cut by 3 bases and J by 1 base, with 12 bases left in between. In germline, CDR1 is GTSNPN, CDR2 SVGIG (reference sequence). This CDR3 has 14 amino acids. CDR3 sequence reads: CAWSPRTANTEAFF. CDR3 DNA sequence: TGTGCCTGGAGCCCTAGGACTGCGAACACTGAAGCTTTCTTT.

This chain uses TRBV30 with TRBJ2-7, with 7 bases identical to TRBD1. The ends lost 6 bases at V and 2 bases at J; junction bases unmatched: 7. The V gene's germline CDR1 is GTSNPN and CDR2 SVGIG (reference sequence). This CDR3 contains 13 residues. CDR3 loop: CACSRGGTYEQYF. CDR3 nucleotides: TGTGCCTGCAGCCGAGGGGGCACCTACGAGCAGTACTTC.

The V and J genes are TRBV11-3 and TRBJ2-3; no clear D gene. The germline V gene encodes CDR1 SGHNT and CDR2 YENEEA. The CDR3 is 13 residues long. V lost 5 bases, J lost 6 bases, and 12 bases lay in between. CDR3 region: CASSKPEVDTQYF. CDR3 sequence (DNA): TGTGCCAGCAGCAAACCCGAAGTGGATACGCAGTATTTT.

V and J are TRBV13 and TRBJ2-1; possibly TRBD1 or TRBD2 for D (5 bases each). CDR1 PRHDT and CDR2 FYEKMQ come from the germline V gene (reference sequence). The V and J ends lost 0 bases and 7 bases respectively, with 22 bases between them. The CDR3 runs to 18 residues. The CDR3 coding sequence is TGTGCCAGCAGCTTAGGCGACACCGGGGCCCCCCGTCGGAATGAGCAGTTCTTC. This codes for CASSLGDTGAPRRNEQFF.

This chain uses TRBV5-4 with TRBJ2-7; 10 bases map to TRBD1. CDR1 SGHNT and CDR2 YYREEE come from the germline V gene (reference sequence). Trimming took 0 bases from V and 3 from J; bases not matched to a gene: 6. This CDR3 contains 16 residues. The CDR3, as DNA: TGTGCCAGCAGCTTGGGGGCCGGGACAGGGGTCTACGAGCAGTACTTC. Translation gives CASSLGAGTGVYEQYF.

V and J are TRBV5-6 and TRBJ1-1; 7 positions match TRBD1. V was pared by 3 bases and J by 4 bases, with 9 bases of the junction left unmatched. Germline CDR1 and CDR2: SGHDT and YYEEEE. This CDR3 has 15 residues. In nucleotides, the CDR3 is TGTGCCAGCAGCTCTGCCCCGACAGGGCGCACTGAAGCTTTCTTT. As protein: CASSSAPTGRTEAFF.